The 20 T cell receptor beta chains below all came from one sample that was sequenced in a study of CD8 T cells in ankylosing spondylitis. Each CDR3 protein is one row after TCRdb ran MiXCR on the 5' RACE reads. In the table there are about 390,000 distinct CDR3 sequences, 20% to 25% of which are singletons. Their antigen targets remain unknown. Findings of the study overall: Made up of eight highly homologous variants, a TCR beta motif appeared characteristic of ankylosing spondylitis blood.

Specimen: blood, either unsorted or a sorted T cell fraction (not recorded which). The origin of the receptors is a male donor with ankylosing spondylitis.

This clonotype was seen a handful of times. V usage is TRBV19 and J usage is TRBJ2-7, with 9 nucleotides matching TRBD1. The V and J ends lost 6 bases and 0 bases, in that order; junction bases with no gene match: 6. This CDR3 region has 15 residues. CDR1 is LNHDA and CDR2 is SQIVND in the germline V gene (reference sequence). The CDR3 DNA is TGTGCCAGTAGGAGGACAGGGGCGATCTCCTACGAGCAGTACTTC. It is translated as CASRRTGAISYEQYF.

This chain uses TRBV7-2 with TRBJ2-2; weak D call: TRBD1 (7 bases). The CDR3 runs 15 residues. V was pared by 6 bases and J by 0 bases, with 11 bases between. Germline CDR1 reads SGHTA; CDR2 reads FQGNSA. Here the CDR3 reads CASSQGGANTGELFF. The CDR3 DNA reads TGTGCCAGCAGTCAGGGGGGAGCGAACACCGGGGAGCTGTTTTTT. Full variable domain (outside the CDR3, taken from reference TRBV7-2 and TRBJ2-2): GAGVSQSPSNKVTEKGKDVELRCDPISGHTALYWYRQSLGQGLEFLIYFQGNSAPDKSGLPSDRFSAERTGGSVSTLTIQRTQQEDSAVYLCASSQGGANTGELFFGEGSRLTVL.

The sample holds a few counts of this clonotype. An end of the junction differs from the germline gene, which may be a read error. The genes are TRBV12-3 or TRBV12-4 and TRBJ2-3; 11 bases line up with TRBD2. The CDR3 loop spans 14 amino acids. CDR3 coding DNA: TGTGCCAGCAGATTAGCGGGAGGGCCGGGTACGCAGTATTTT. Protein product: CASRLAGGPGTQYF.

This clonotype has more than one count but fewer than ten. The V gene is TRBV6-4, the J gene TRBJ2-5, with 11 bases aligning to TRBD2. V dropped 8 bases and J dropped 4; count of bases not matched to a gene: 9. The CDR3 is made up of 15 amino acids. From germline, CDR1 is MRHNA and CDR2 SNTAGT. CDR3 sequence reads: CASLVSGRARETQYF. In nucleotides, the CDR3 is TGTGCCAGCCTAGTTAGCGGGAGGGCCCGAGAGACCCAGTACTTC.

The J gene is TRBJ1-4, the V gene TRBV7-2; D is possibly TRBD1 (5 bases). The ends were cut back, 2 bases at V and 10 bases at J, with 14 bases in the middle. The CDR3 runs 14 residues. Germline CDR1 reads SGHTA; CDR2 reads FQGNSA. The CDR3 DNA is TGTGCCAGCAGCTTAAATTACAGGATCGGAAAACTGTTTTTT. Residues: CASSLNYRIGKLFF.

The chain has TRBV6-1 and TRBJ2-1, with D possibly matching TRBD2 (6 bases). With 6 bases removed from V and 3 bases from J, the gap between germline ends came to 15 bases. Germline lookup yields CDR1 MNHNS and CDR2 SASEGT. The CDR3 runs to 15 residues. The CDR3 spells CASSLGGANYNEQFF. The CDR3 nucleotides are TGTGCCAGCAGCCTCGGGGGTGCTAACTACAATGAGCAGTTCTTC.

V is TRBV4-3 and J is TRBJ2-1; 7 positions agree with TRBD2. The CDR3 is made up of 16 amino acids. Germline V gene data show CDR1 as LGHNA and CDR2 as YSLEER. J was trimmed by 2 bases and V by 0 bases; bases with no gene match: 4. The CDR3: CASSQDPLAAYNEQFF. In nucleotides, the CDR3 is TGCGCCAGCAGCCAAGATCCCCTAGCGGCCTACAATGAGCAGTTCTTC.

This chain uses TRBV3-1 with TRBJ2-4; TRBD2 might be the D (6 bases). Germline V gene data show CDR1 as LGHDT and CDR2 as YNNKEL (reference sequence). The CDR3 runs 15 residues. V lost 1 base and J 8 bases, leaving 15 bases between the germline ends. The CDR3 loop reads CASSQAGDRFDIQYF. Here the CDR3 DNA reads TGTGCCAGCAGCCAAGCGGGAGATCGGTTCGACATTCAGTACTTC.

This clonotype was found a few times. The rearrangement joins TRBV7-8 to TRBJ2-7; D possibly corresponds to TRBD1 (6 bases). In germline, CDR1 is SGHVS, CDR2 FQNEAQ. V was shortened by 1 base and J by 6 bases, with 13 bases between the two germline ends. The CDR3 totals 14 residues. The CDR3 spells CASSLDRASSEQYF. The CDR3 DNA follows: TGTGCCAGCAGCTTAGACAGGGCTAGTTCCGAGCAGTACTTC.

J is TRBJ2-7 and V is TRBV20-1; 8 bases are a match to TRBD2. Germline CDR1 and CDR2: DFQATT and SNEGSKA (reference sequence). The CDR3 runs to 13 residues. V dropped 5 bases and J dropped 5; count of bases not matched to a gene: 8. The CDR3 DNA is TGCAGTGCTGATAGCGGGAAACAAAACGAGCAGTACTTC. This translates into CSADSGKQNEQYF.

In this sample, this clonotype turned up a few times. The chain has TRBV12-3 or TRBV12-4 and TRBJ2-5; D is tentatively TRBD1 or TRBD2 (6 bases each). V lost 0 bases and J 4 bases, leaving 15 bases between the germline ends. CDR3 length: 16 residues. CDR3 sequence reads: CASSLASRLGGETQYF. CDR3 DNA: TGTGCCAGCAGTTTAGCGAGCCGACTAGGGGGAGAGACCCAGTACTTC.

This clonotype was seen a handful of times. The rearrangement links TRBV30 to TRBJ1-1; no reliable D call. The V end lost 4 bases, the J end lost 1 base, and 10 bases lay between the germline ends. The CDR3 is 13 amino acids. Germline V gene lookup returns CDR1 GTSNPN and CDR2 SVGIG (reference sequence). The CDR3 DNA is TGTGCCTGGAAACGGCCTCCGAACACTGAAGCTTTCTTT. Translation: CAWKRPPNTEAFF.

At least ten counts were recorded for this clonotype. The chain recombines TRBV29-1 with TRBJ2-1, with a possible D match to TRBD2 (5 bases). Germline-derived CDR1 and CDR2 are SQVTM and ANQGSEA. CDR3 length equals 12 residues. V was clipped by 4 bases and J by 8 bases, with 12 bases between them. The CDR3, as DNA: TGCAGCGTTGGGCCCCTAGCCCATGAGCAGTTCTTC. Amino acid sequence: CSVGPLAHEQFF.

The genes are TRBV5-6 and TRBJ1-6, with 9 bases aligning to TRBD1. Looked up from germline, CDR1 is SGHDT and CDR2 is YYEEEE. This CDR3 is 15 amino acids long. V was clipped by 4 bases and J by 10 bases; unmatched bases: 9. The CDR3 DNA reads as TGTGCCAGCAGCAGTTCGGGACAGGGAAGATCACCCCTCCACTTT. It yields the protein CASSSSGQGRSPLHF.

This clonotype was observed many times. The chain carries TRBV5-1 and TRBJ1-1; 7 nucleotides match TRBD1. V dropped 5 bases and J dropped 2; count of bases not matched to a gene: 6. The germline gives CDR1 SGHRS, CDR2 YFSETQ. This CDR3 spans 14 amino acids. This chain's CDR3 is CASREGQANTEAFF. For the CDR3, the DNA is TGCGCCAGCAGGGAAGGACAGGCCAACACTGAAGCTTTCTTT.

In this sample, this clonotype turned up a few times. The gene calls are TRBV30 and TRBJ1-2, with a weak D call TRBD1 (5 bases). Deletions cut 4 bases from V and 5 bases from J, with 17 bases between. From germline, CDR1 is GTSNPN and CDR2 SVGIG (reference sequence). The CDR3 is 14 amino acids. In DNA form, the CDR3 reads TGTGCCTGGATCTCCCGGCCAGGGCCTTATGGCTACACCTTC. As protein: CAWISRPGPYGYTF.

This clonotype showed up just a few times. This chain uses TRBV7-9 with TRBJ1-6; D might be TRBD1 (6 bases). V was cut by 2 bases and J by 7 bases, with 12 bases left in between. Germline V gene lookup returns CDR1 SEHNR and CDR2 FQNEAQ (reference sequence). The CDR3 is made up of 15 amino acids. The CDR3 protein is CASSLLPGGNSPLHF. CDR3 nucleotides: TGTGCCAGCAGCTTACTACCCGGGGGCAATTCACCCCTCCACTTT.

The CDR3 region is CSVEVPITGANWAFF. The CDR3 region has the DNA TGCAGCGTTGAAGTTCCTATTACAGGGGCGAATTGGGCTTTCTTT. The V and J genes are TRBV29-1 and TRBJ1-1; 7 nucleotides match TRBD1. CDR1 and CDR2 from the germline V gene are SQVTM and ANQGSEA. This CDR3 has 15 amino acids. V lost 1 base to trimming and J lost 11 bases; unmatched junction nucleotides: 16. The full variable domain, completed using reference TRBV29-1 and TRBJ1-1, is SAVISQKPSRDICQRGTSLTIQCQVDSQVTMMFWYRQQPGQSLTLIATANQGSEATYESGFVIDKFPISRPNLTFSTLTVSNMSPEDSSIYLCSVEVPITGANWAFFGQGTRLTVV.

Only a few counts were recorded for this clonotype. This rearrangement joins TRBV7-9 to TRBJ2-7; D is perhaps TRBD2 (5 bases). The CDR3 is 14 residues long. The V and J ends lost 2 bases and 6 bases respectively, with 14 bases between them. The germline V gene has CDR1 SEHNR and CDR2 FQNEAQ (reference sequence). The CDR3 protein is CASSLRESESEQYF. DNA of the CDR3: TGTGCCAGCAGCTTAAGGGAGTCGGAGTCCGAGCAGTACTTC.

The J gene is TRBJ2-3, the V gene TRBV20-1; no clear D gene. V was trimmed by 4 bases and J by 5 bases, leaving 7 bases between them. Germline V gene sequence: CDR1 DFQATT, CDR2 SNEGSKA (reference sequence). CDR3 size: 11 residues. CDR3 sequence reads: CSATHVDTQYF. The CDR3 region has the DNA TGCAGTGCTACGCATGTAGATACGCAGTATTTT.